This TCR beta chain was obtained from a study of Graves' ophthalmopathy and Graves' hyperthyroidism. On the study more broadly: The collection of peripheral blood took place at initial diagnosis, before any treatment.

Ten or more counts support this clonotype. As the template, RNA transcripts were used to amplify TCR beta CDR3 regions. An initial RT-PCR round employing HTBI primers preceded a second-round multiplex PCR. TCRdb used MiXCR to reprocess the multiplex PCR reads, holding one entry per CDR3 protein. The sample consists of about 400,000 distinct CDR3 sequences, 15% of them appearing once. There are 14 residues in the CDR3. CDR1 and CDR2 from the germline V gene are DFQATT and SNEGSKA (reference sequence). Trimming removed 1 base from V and 0 bases from J, with 6 bases in between. As the starting material, approximately 10 ml of fresh peripheral blood yielded the PBMCs.

The V gene is TRBV20-1, the J gene TRBJ2-2; no firm D call. The sample consisted of peripheral blood. The TCR was taken from a woman aged 18 to 35 with stable Graves' hyperthyroidism. CDR3 protein: CSARAPSNTGELFF. The CDR3 DNA sequence: TGCAGTGCTAGAGCTCCGTCGAACACCGGGGAGCTGTTTTTT.